This T cell receptor (beta chain) was retrieved from a study of control samples from healthy donors and cancer patients. Assay used: immunoSEQ multiplex PCR; TCRdb lists only in-frame clones, some missing. The repertoire includes tens of thousands of clones, 94% of them detected once, and 3.5% to 4% sits in the top ten. Sequenced: blood. The TCR was taken from a man aged 25 to 40 in good health.

Here the CDR3 DNA reads TGTGCCAGCAGCTTTCGACAGTCCCTGCCGTCCAATGAGCAGTTCTTC. As protein: CASSFRQSLPSNEQFF. The chain is built from TRBV5-4 and TRBJ2-1, with D possibly matching TRBD1 (5 bases). V lost 2 bases, J lost 6 bases, and 18 bases lay in between. There are 16 residues in the CDR3. Germline assignment: CDR1 SGHNT and CDR2 YYREEE (reference sequence).